The following is a T cell receptor beta chain sequence with its context. Its antigen remains undetermined. No quality values exist for individual bases; no much larger clone is one base distant. Participants in the prospective study were enrolled through a virtual design, were aged roughly 18 to 90 years, and lived in 20 to 30 United States geographic areas. To assign participants to cohorts, the prospective study relied on clinical history that participants themselves reported in a screening survey and a study questionnaire. Each participant in the prospective study had whole blood, serum and a nasopharyngeal or oropharyngeal swab collected by mobile phlebotomists. Over a roughly 2-month period, participants in the prospective study had the option of providing additional blood draws and questionnaires. Before DNA extraction, prospective study blood samples were shipped either frozen or at room temperature.

This entry comes from a study of blood T cell repertoires in COVID-19 (TCRdb year 2020). About the full investigation: Recovered participants in ImmuneRACE Cohort 3 were defined by two consecutive negative NP/OP PCR tests, clearance by a healthcare professional, or resolution of symptoms. Nearly every sample came with metadata listing a de-identified subject ID, COVID-19 status, age in years and sex. Subjects who had been exposed to COVID-19, were actively infected with it, or had recovered from it provided the deeply sampled blood TCRbeta repertoires that made up the dataset. The repertoires were released in a freely available public database intended as a resource for research on the immune response to SARS-CoV-2. Where available, HLA class I and class II types were taken from metadata supplied by the sample provider and were not determined by assay-based typing. Collaborator samples came from the United States, Italy and Spain and covered acute and convalescent phases of COVID-19. The prospective study material was composed of cDNA or gDNA derived from T cells, B-cell-depleted T cells, or PBMCs. The samples were drawn from the first 160 participants of the ongoing ImmuneRACE study and from 1,200 or so subjects provided by 6 global collaborators.

TCRbeta CDR3 regions were amplified from genomic DNA by means of the immunoSEQ Assay, a bias-controlled multiplex PCR. In the source study's methods: Nucleated cell counts per sample were estimated from amplification of reference gene primers within the assay. To quantify the absolute abundance of each unique TCRbeta CDR3 rearrangement, sequence reads were collapsed and filtered. For each sample, productive Simpson clonality was calculated as the square root of Simpson's diversity index over productive rearrangements. In its TCRdb copy, this immuneACCESS table keeps in-frame sequences only and misses some clones. Where compared with another copy, unresolved V genes explain less than half of these, and the others have no known cause. V and J calls and clone size follow that table, whereas D and trimming were derived from the DNA. In this sample the table shows roughly 230,000 clones, 80% to 90% of which occur a single time. The ten top clones hold roughly 7.1% of the sample.

What the study reported, not specific to this receptor: Clinical and demographic metadata were provided uncurated, with the amount varying by source and participant.

The germline V gene provides CDR1 SGHTA and CDR2 FQGNSA. Counted from cysteine to phenylalanine, this CDR3 has 16 amino acids. Of the read, only the CDR3 DNA is kept; its 48 bases are in frame from base 1. Trimming accounts for 1 base at V and 0 bases at J, while the number of junction bases matched to no gene is 4. The receptor was isolated from a young man in a cohort exposed to, infected with or recovered from COVID-19 (not recorded which). The sequence links TRBV7-2 to TRBJ2-7, and 9 junctional nucleotides match TRBD2. Sequenced input: PBMCs or T cells enriched from blood (not recorded which). The CDR3 reads as follows: CASSLVASGNSYEQYF. The nucleotide sequence reads TGTGCCAGCAGCTTAGTCGCTAGCGGGAACTCCTACGAGCAGTACTTC. Full variable domain (CDR3 extended with the reference TRBV7-2 and TRBJ2-7 proteins): GAGVSQSPSNKVTEKGKDVELRCDPISGHTALYWYRQSLGQGLEFLIYFQGNSAPDKSGLPSDRFSAERTGGSVSTLTIQRTQQEDSAVYLCASSLVASGNSYEQYFGPGTRLTVT.